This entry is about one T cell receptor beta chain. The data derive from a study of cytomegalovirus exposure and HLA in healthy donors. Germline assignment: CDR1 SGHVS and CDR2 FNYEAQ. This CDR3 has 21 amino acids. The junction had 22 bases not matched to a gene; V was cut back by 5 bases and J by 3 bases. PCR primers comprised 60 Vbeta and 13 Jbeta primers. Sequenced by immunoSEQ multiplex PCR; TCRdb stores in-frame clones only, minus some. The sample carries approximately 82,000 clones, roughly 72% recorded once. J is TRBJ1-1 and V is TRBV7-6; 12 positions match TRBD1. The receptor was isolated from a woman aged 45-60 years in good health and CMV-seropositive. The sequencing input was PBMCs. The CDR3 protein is CASSQLKVGGQGARGDTEAFF. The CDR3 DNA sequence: TGTGCCAGCAGCCAACTTAAGGTGGGGGGACAGGGGGCACGTGGAGACACTGAAGCTTTCTTT. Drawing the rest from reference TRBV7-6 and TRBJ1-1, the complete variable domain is GAGVSQSPRYKVTKRGQDVALRCDPISGHVSLYWYRQALGQGPEFLTYFNYEAQQDKSGLPNDRFSAERPEGSISTLTIQRTEQRDSAMYRCASSQLKVGGQGARGDTEAFFGQGTRLTVV.